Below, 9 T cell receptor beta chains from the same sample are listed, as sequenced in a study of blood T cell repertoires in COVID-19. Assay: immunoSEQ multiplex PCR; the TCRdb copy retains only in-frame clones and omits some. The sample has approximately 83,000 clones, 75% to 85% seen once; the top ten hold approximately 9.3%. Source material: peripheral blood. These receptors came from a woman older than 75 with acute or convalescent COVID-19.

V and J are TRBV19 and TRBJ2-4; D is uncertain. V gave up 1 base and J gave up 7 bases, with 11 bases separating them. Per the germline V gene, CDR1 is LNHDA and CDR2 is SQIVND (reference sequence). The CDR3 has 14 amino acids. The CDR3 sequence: CASSIGIQSNIQYF. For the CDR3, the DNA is TGTGCCAGTAGTATAGGAATTCAGTCGAACATTCAGTACTTC.

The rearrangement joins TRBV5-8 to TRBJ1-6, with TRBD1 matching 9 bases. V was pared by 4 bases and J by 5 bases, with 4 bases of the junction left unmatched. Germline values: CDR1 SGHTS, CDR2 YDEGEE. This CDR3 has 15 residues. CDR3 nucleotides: TGTGCCAGCAGCGGGGGACAGGGACATAATTCACCCCTCCACTTT. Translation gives CASSGGQGHNSPLHF. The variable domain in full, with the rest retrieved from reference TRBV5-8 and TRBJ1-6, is EAGVTQSPTHLIKTRGQQATLRCSPISGHTSVYWYQQALGLGLQFLLWYDEGEERNRGNFPPRFSGRQFPNYSSELNVNALELEDSALYLCASSGGQGHNSPLHFGNGTRLTVT.

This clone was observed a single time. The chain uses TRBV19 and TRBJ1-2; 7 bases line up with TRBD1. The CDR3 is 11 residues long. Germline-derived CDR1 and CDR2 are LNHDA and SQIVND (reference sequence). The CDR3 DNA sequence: TGTGTCCCAGGGGGGCAGGGTGTATACACCTTC. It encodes CVPGGQGVYTF.

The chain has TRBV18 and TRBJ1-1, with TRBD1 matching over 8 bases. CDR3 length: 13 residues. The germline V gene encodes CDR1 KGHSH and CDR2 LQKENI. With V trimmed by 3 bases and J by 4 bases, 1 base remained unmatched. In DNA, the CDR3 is TGTGCCAGCTCACCGGGACAGGTCACTGAAGCTTTCTTT. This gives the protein CASSPGQVTEAFF.

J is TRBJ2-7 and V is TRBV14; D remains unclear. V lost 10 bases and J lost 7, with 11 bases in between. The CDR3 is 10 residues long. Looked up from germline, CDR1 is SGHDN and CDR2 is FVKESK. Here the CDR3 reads CAIGAVEQYF. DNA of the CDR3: TGTGCCATCGGAGCAGTTGAGCAGTACTTC.

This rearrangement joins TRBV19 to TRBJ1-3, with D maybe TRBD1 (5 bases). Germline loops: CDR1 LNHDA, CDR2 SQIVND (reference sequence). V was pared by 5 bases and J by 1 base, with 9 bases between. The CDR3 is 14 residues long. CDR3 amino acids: CASSGAASGNTIYF. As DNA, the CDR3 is TGTGCCAGTAGTGGGGCAGCATCTGGAAACACCATATATTTT.

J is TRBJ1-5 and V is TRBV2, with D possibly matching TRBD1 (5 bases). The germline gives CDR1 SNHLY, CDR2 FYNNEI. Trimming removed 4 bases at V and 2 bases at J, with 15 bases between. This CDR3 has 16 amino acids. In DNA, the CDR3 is TGTGCCAGCAGTGGCGACAGTTCAAGGGGCAATCAGCCCCAGCATTTT. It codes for CASSGDSSRGNQPQHF.

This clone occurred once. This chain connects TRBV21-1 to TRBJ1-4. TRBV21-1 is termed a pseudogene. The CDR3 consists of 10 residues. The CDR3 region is CASSTLGLFF. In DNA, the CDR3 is TGTGCCAGCTCGACACTAGGCCTGTTTTTT.

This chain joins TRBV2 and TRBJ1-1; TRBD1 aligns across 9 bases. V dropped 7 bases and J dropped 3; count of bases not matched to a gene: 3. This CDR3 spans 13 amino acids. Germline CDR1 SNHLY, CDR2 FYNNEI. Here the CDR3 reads CASTGQGHTEAFF. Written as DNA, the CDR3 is TGTGCCAGCACGGGACAGGGACACACTGAAGCTTTCTTT.